The rows below give T cell receptor beta chains drawn from one sample of a study of blood T cell repertoires in COVID-19. Repertoires were generated with immunoSEQ multiplex PCR, while TCRdb's copy carries only in-frame clones and drops some. The sample includes more than 150,000 clones, approximately 84% seen only once; the top ten take 11% to 15%. Sequenced: peripheral blood. Source of these receptors: an elderly woman with acute or convalescent COVID-19. Each CDR3 is given with its conserved first and last residue. Fields, in order: J gene, D gene, CDR3 length, V gene, clone size, CDR3 DNA, CDR3 protein. A D gene is named only where the DNA matches it firmly. Clone size is shown for a subset of rows, as once, few, many or a class of expanded clone.

j_gene: TRBJ2-1; d_gene: TRBD1; len: 13; v_gene: TRBV30; abundance: .; CDR3nt: TGTGCCTGCGACAGGGGCCACTACAATGAGCAGTTCTTC; CDR3aa: CACDRGHYNEQFF
j_gene: TRBJ1-1; d_gene: .; len: 14; v_gene: TRBV5-4; abundance: .; CDR3nt: TGTGCCAGCAGCATACAGGAAAGGAACACTGAAGCTTTCTTT; CDR3aa: CASSIQERNTEAFF
j_gene: TRBJ2-5; d_gene: .; len: 15; v_gene: TRBV28; abundance: few; CDR3nt: TGTGCCAGCAGTCCGATGGGGCAGGCCGAAGAGACCCAGTACTTC; CDR3aa: CASSPMGQAEETQYF
j_gene: TRBJ1-1; d_gene: .; len: 14; v_gene: TRBV5-1; abundance: few; CDR3nt: TGCGCCAGCAGCTTGCTGGGACAGAACACTGAAGCTTTCTTT; CDR3aa: CASSLLGQNTEAFF
j_gene: TRBJ2-1; d_gene: .; len: 13; v_gene: TRBV7-3; abundance: .; CDR3nt: TGTGCCAGCAGCTTAGGGCAGCTCAATGAGCAGTTCTTC; CDR3aa: CASSLGQLNEQFF
j_gene: TRBJ2-5; d_gene: TRBD2; len: 16; v_gene: TRBV7-3; abundance: .; CDR3nt: TGTGCCAGCAGCCTTTCGAGGACTAGCGCTCAAGAGACCCAGTACTTC; CDR3aa: CASSLSRTSAQETQYF
j_gene: TRBJ1-1; d_gene: .; len: 13; v_gene: TRBV19; abundance: .; CDR3nt: TGTGCCAGTAGTACGAACCCTAACGGTGAAGCTTTCTTT; CDR3aa: CASSTNPNGEAFF
j_gene: TRBJ1-1; d_gene: .; len: 15; v_gene: TRBV30; abundance: .; CDR3nt: TGTGCCTGGAGACCCGGTGCGGGGCGGAACACTGAAGCTTTCTTT; CDR3aa: CAWRPGAGRNTEAFF
j_gene: TRBJ2-7; d_gene: .; len: 15; v_gene: TRBV5-1; abundance: few; CDR3nt: TGCGCCAGCAGCTTGGCCCTCCCCGGCTCCTACGAGCAGTACTTC; CDR3aa: CASSLALPGSYEQYF
j_gene: TRBJ1-4; d_gene: TRBD1; len: 14; v_gene: TRBV24-1; abundance: .; CDR3nt: TGTGCCACAGCAATGACAGGGCAGTTTGAAAAACTGTTTTTT; CDR3aa: CATAMTGQFEKLFF
j_gene: TRBJ2-1; d_gene: TRBD2; len: 16; v_gene: TRBV15; abundance: .; CDR3nt: TGTGCCACCAGCAGACTAGCGGGAGGGTCCTACAATGAGCAGTTCTTC; CDR3aa: CATSRLAGGSYNEQFF
j_gene: TRBJ2-1; d_gene: .; len: 15; v_gene: TRBV9; abundance: .; CDR3nt: TGTGCCAGCAGCGGGCTCGGGATTCCCGACAATGAGCAGTTCTTC; CDR3aa: CASSGLGIPDNEQFF
j_gene: TRBJ2-5; d_gene: TRBD2; len: 16; v_gene: TRBV3-1/TRBV3-2; abundance: few; CDR3nt: TGTGCCAGCAGCTCGCGACTAGCGGGAGTTGGAGAGACCCAGTACTTC; CDR3aa: CASSSRLAGVGETQYF
j_gene: TRBJ1-5; d_gene: .; len: 14; v_gene: TRBV5-6; abundance: .; CDR3nt: TGTGCCAGCAGCGTTTACAGAATCGATCAGCCCCAGCATTTT; CDR3aa: CASSVYRIDQPQHF